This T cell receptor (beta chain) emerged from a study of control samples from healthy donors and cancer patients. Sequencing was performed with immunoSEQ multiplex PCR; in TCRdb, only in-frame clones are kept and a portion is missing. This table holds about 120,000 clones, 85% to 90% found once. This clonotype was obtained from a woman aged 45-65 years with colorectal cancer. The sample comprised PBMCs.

CDR3 in amino acids: CASSYTRGVSGNEQFF. CDR3 in DNA: TGTGCCAGCAGCTACACTCGGGGGGTTTCGGGCAATGAGCAGTTCTTC. The chain is built from TRBV13 and TRBJ2-1; 7 bases are shared with TRBD2. V shed 4 bases and J 6 bases; nucleotides not matched to a gene: 12. Germline CDR1 is PRHDT and CDR2 is FYEKMQ (reference sequence). The CDR3 spans 16 residues.